The 15 T cell receptor beta chains in this list originate from one sample, sequenced in a study of cytomegalovirus exposure and HLA in healthy donors. Libraries were prepared by immunoSEQ multiplex PCR; TCRdb keeps only in-frame clonotypes and omits some of them. This table has 70,000 to 90,000 clones, around four fifths appearing once. The sequenced sample consisted of PBMCs. Receptors originate from a man younger than 45 in good health and CMV-seronegative.

The J gene is TRBJ1-6, the V gene TRBV7-8; 7 nucleotides match TRBD1. The length of the CDR3 is 15 residues. CDR1 and CDR2 (germline): SGHVS, FQNEAQ. V lost 3 bases, J lost 7 bases, and 6 bases stayed unmatched. The CDR3 loop is CASSFTTGSNSPLHF. CDR3 DNA sequence: TGTGCCAGCAGCTTTACGACAGGGTCGAATTCACCCCTCCACTTT.

The V and J genes are TRBV12-5 and TRBJ2-1; 8 nucleotides agree with TRBD2. The CDR3 length is 13 residues. CDR1 is LGHNT, CDR2 FRNRAP, per germline. Trimming took 6 bases from V and 5 from J; bases not matched to a gene: 3. In nucleotides, the CDR3 is TGTGCTAGTGGAGCTAGCGGGCACAATGAGCAGTTCTTC. It is translated as CASGASGHNEQFF. Using reference TRBV12-5 and TRBJ2-1 for the parts outside the CDR3, the full variable domain is DARVTQTPRHKVTEMGQEVTMRCQPILGHNTVFWYRQTMMQGLELLAYFRNRAPLDDSGMPKDRFSAEMPDATLATLKIQPSEPRDSAVYFCASGASGHNEQFFGPGTRLTVL.

The chain couples TRBV30 to TRBJ2-3; 8 bases agree with TRBD2. V shed 2 bases, J shed 8 bases, and the junction held 12 bases outside the gene matches. Germline-derived CDR1 and CDR2 are GTSNPN and SVGIG (reference sequence). The CDR3 has 15 residues. CDR3 in DNA: TGTGCCTGGAGTTCGCGAGGACGGGAGGGGGTTACGCAGTATTTT. Residues: CAWSSRGREGVTQYF.

The J gene is TRBJ2-3, the V gene TRBV11-2; D is perhaps TRBD2 (7 bases). CDR3 size: 16 residues. Germline CDR1 and CDR2: SGHAT and FQNNGV. The V end was cut by 3 bases, the J end by 1 base, with 14 bases between. The DNA for the CDR3 is TGTGCCAGCAGCTTTGGGGGGGCTGGGGGCACAGATACGCAGTATTTT. Translated: CASSFGGAGGTDTQYF. Filled out from reference TRBV11-2 and TRBJ2-3, the complete variable domain reads EAGVAQSPRYKIIEKRQSVAFWCNPISGHATLYWYQQILGQGPKLLIQFQNNGVVDDSQLPKDRFSAERLKGVDSTLKIQPAKLEDSAVYLCASSFGGAGGTDTQYFGPGTRLTVL.

This chain links TRBV4-2 with TRBJ2-1; D is unresolved. Trimming left V 0 bases short and J 2 bases short, with 8 bases between. This CDR3 contains 15 residues. Germline CDR1 LGHNA, CDR2 YNFKEQ. CDR3: CASSQEKHPYNEQFF. The DNA of the CDR3 is TGTGCCAGCAGCCAAGAAAAACATCCCTACAATGAGCAGTTCTTC.

This chain links TRBV6-1 with TRBJ1-6; the D gene is possibly TRBD1 (6 bases). The germline CDR1 and CDR2 sequences are MNHNS and SASEGT. The CDR3 runs to 13 residues. V was clipped by 4 bases and J by 13 bases, with 14 bases between them. For the CDR3, the DNA is TGTGCCAGCAGTGGACAGGCCTCTTCCCCCCTCCACTTT. The encoded protein is CASSGQASSPLHF.

The V call is TRBV5-1, the J call TRBJ1-4, with a possible D match to TRBD1 (5 bases). Germline V gives CDR1 SGHRS, CDR2 YFSETQ. The CDR3 spans 13 residues. V lost 5 bases, J lost 4 bases, and 9 bases lay in between. The CDR3 protein is CASSGGVNEKLFF. DNA of the CDR3: TGCGCCAGCAGTGGGGGGGTTAATGAAAAACTGTTTTTT.

This clone was recorded only once. The chain links TRBV18 to TRBJ1-1, with 7 bases lining up with TRBD1. Looked up from germline, CDR1 is KGHSH and CDR2 is LQKENI. The CDR3 spans 14 residues. Losses at the gene ends were 3 bases for V and 5 bases for J; bases not matched to a gene: 6. The CDR3 sequence is CASSPGQLRTEAFF. CDR3 in DNA: TGTGCCAGCTCACCGGGACAGCTCCGGACTGAAGCTTTCTTT.

The gene calls are TRBV5-4 and TRBJ2-7; TRBD2 is a possible D gene (6 bases). V gave up 2 bases and J gave up 2 bases, with 23 bases separating them. The germline CDR1 and CDR2 sequences are SGHNT and YYREEE (reference sequence). This CDR3 has 18 amino acids. CDR3 nucleotide sequence: TGTGCCAGCAGCTTAGGGTCCGTGGGCGGGGAAAAGCCCTACGAGCAGTACGTC. This gives the protein CASSLGSVGGEKPYEQYV.

This sequence joins TRBV11-3 and TRBJ2-1, with TRBD2 matching 8 bases. Germline V CDR1 and CDR2: SGHNT, YENEEA. Trimming removed 6 bases from V and 0 bases from J; junction bases left unmatched: 4. The CDR3 consists of 15 residues. The CDR3 DNA reads TGTGCCAGCAGTTATAGCGGGGACTCCTACAATGAGCAGTTCTTC. Encoded protein: CASSYSGDSYNEQFF.

The rearrangement links TRBV7-2 to TRBJ2-5; D is uncertain. This CDR3 is 15 amino acids long. The V gene's germline CDR1 is SGHTA and CDR2 FQGNSA. The germline V and J ends were trimmed by 2 bases and 4 bases, with 14 bases remaining between them. The CDR3 DNA reads TGTGCCAGCAGCTTACAATCTTCAGGCTTAGAGACCCAGTACTTC. This encodes CASSLQSSGLETQYF.

This clone was observed a few times. This rearrangement joins TRBV19 to TRBJ2-3, with TRBD2 identical over 12 bases. The CDR3 extends over 14 amino acids. V trimming: 4 bases; J trimming: 4 bases; junction bases outside the gene matches: 0. Germline V gene data show CDR1 as LNHDA and CDR2 as SQIVND (reference sequence). CDR3: CASSRTSGADTQYF. CDR3 in DNA: TGTGCCAGTAGTAGGACTAGCGGGGCAGATACGCAGTATTTT.

The CDR3 DNA is TGTGCCAGCAGTGAAATCAGACAAGAGGCTTTCTTT. As protein: CASSEIRQEAFF. The V and J genes are TRBV6-1 and TRBJ1-1, with D unclear. V was cut by 2 bases and J by 11 bases, with 12 bases left in between. The CDR3 loop spans 12 amino acids. Germline CDR1 reads MNHNS; CDR2 reads SASEGT.

The chain employs TRBV29-1 and TRBJ1-4; a weak D match, TRBD1 (5 bases). The germline gives CDR1 SQVTM, CDR2 ANQGSEA. The CDR3 spans 16 residues. Trimming took 7 bases from V and 0 from J, leaving 18 bases between them. The CDR3 is CSALGLKDATNEKLFF. As DNA, the CDR3 is TGCAGCGCTTTGGGACTGAAAGATGCAACTAATGAAAAACTGTTTTTT.

The chain links TRBV5-4 to TRBJ2-3; maybe TRBD2 (6 bases). The length of the CDR3 is 15 residues. Germline V gene sequence: CDR1 SGHNT, CDR2 YYREEE (reference sequence). V lost 1 base, J lost 4 bases, and 13 bases lay in between. CDR3 sequence reads: CASSLPGDKADTQYF. As DNA, the CDR3 is TGTGCCAGCAGCTTGCCGGGGGATAAGGCAGATACGCAGTATTTT.